This T cell receptor (beta chain) is from a study of cytomegalovirus exposure and HLA in healthy donors. PCR used 60 Vbeta primers and 13 Jbeta primers. TCRdb's table, derived via immunoSEQ multiplex PCR, lists solely in-frame clones and lacks some. The sample includes about 200,000 clones, approximately 83% of them seen just once. Source material: PBMCs. The receptor's source is a boy aged 2 to 10 in good health and CMV-seronegative.

The CDR3 bases are TGCGCCAGCAGTGGGTTTCTAGGGACAGGGAACTATGGCTACACCTTC. The encoded protein is CASSGFLGTGNYGYTF. V usage is TRBV10-2 and J usage is TRBJ1-2; 9 bases fit TRBD1. CDR1 is WSHSY and CDR2 is SAAADI in the germline V gene. The CDR3 loop spans 16 amino acids. The V gene end was trimmed by 4 bases and the J gene end by 2 bases; junction bases not matched to a gene: 8.